A single sample is the source of the 21 T cell receptor beta chains below, sequenced in a study of response to subunit inactivated influenza vaccine. TCRdb processed the RT-PCR reads anew with MiXCR; each CDR3 protein has one entry. The repertoire consists of some 800,000 distinct CDR3 sequences, with 21% occurring once and the leading ten covering roughly 10%. The sequenced sample was PBMCs from blood, obtained 4 to 6 days after vaccination. These receptors were obtained from a man between 45 and 60 years old who received an inactivated influenza vaccine.

The chain joins TRBV5-1 to TRBJ1-4, with no clear D. The V end was cut by 4 bases, the J end by 3 bases, with 7 bases between. Germline V gene lookup returns CDR1 SGHRS and CDR2 YFSETQ. The CDR3 extends over 13 amino acids. The CDR3 spells CASSDGSNEKLFF. The CDR3 bases are TGCGCCAGCAGCGACGGGTCTAATGAAAAACTGTTTTTT.

This clonotype was detected a few times. The V and J genes are TRBV12-3 or TRBV12-4 and TRBJ2-1; 8 positions agree with TRBD1. Losses at the gene ends were 6 bases for V and 12 bases for J; bases not matched to a gene: 7. The CDR3 covers 12 residues. The CDR3 loop reads CASSQTGTGQFF. CDR3 DNA: TGTGCCAGCAGCCAAACCGGGACAGGGCAGTTCTTC.

This sequence joins TRBV7-2 and TRBJ2-7, with D perhaps matching TRBD1 (5 bases). The CDR3 consists of 14 residues. CDR1 SGHTA and CDR2 FQGNSA come from the germline V gene. V shed 4 bases and J shed 2 bases, with 12 bases lying between them. The DNA for the CDR3 is TGTGCCAGCAGCTGGACCGACAGAACCTACGAGCAGTACTTC. Its protein product is CASSWTDRTYEQYF.

The chain has TRBV28 and TRBJ2-3, with 7 positions matching TRBD1. This CDR3 comprises 13 residues. V shed 7 bases and J 4 bases; nucleotides not matched to a gene: 5. Germline V gene lookup returns CDR1 MDHEN and CDR2 SYDVKM. The CDR3 sequence is CASNRGRADTQYF. Here the CDR3 DNA reads TGTGCCAGCAATAGGGGGCGGGCAGATACGCAGTATTTT.

This chain joins TRBV12-3 or TRBV12-4 and TRBJ1-5; TRBD1 might be the D (5 bases). This CDR3 comprises 14 residues. Trimming cost V 11 bases and J 2 bases, with 16 bases left between them. The CDR3 sequence is CACGQGSGNQPQHF. The CDR3 nucleotides are TGTGCCTGCGGACAAGGGTCAGGCAATCAGCCCCAGCATTTT.

For the CDR3, the DNA is TGCGCCAGCAGCAAAGACTTTCTCAGCAAGTTCTTC. Translating gives CASSKDFLSKFF. The chain couples TRBV5-1 to TRBJ2-1; D gene uncertain. The germline CDR1 and CDR2 sequences are SGHRS and YFSETQ. The CDR3 runs 12 residues. V was cut by 4 bases and J by 14 bases, with 16 bases left in between.

Of note for this clonotype: The conserved phenylalanine or tryptophan normally closing the CDR3 is absent here, so this likely arose from a read error. The DNA is omitted, as the CDR3 cannot be located on it reliably, and the CDR3 follows TCRdb's listing. CDR3 protein: CAISETGRGAPGL. The chain employs TRBV10-3 and TRBJ1-1; TRBD1, the D gene given by the table, was not confirmed from the DNA. Germline V CDR1 and CDR2: ENHRY, SYGVKD. The length of the CDR3 is 13 amino acids, counting both ends.

This clonotype turned up a few times. J is TRBJ2-2 and V is TRBV12-3 or TRBV12-4, with 7 bases identical to TRBD2. The CDR3 runs to 15 residues. The junction had 4 bases not matched to a gene; V was cut back by 6 bases and J by 0 bases. The CDR3 sequence: CASRGDYPNTGELFF. CDR3 in DNA: TGTGCCAGCAGAGGGGACTACCCGAACACCGGGGAGCTGTTTTTT.

This chain joins TRBV4-3 and TRBJ1-2; weak D call: TRBD1 (6 bases). Trimming cost V 4 bases and J 4 bases, with 19 bases left between them. Germline V gene data show CDR1 as LGHNA and CDR2 as YSLEER. This CDR3 comprises 16 residues. DNA of the CDR3: TGCGCCAGCAGCCGTTCGTGGGCAGGGGAGGGCTATGGCTACACCTTC. Its translation is CASSRSWAGEGYGYTF.

The chain is built from TRBV11-2 and TRBJ2-4, with 9 nucleotides matching TRBD1. CDR3 length equals 14 residues. Germline CDR1 SGHAT, CDR2 FQNNGV. Trimming cost V 6 bases and J 7 bases; bases outside gene matches: 7. This chain's CDR3 is CASSENRGLNIQYF. For the CDR3, the DNA is TGTGCCAGCAGTGAGAACAGGGGGCTCAACATTCAGTACTTC.

On this clonotype itself: Its ends do not fully match the called genes, so a read error is possible. The rearrangement links TRBV7-2 to TRBJ1-2; 9 bases line up with TRBD1. The CDR3 contains 15 residues. Germline assignment: CDR1 SGHTA and CDR2 FQGNSA. CDR3 in DNA: TGTGCCAGCAGCTTAGAAGGGGTACAGGGGGCGTTGAGGGCCTTC. As protein: CASSLEGVQGALRAF. Filled out from reference TRBV7-2 and TRBJ1-2, the complete variable domain reads GAGVSQSPSNKVTEKGKDVELRCDPISGHTALYWYRQSLGQGLEFLIYFQGNSAPDKSGLPSDRFSAERTGGSVSTLTIQRTQQEDSAVYLCASSLEGVQGALRAFGSGTRLTVV.

There are a few counts of this clonotype. V and J are TRBV20-1 and TRBJ2-7; D not certain. This CDR3 region has 14 residues. CDR1 DFQATT and CDR2 SNEGSKA come from the germline V gene (reference sequence). The V end was cut by 0 bases, the J end by 3 bases, with 12 bases between. The CDR3 loop is CSARDPQEGYEQYF. Written as DNA, the CDR3 is TGCAGTGCTAGAGATCCCCAGGAAGGCTACGAGCAGTACTTC.

This clonotype has just a few counts. Here the CDR3 DNA reads TGCGCCAGCAGGGTCGGCGGGAGCTCCTACAATGAGCAGTTCTTC. Protein sequence: CASRVGGSSYNEQFF. This chain joins TRBV5-1 and TRBJ2-1; TRBD2 agrees at 7 bases. V gave up 5 bases and J gave up 0 bases; unmatched junction bases: 5. This CDR3 has 15 residues. The germline gives CDR1 SGHRS, CDR2 YFSETQ.

This sequence joins TRBV4-3 and TRBJ1-5; no clear D. The germline V and J ends were trimmed by 1 base and 5 bases, with 9 bases remaining between them. CDR3 size: 14 residues. CDR1 and CDR2 from the germline V gene are LGHNA and YSLEER. The CDR3 coding sequence is TGCGCCAGCAGCCAAGGGGCTTCTGATCAGCCCCAGCATTTT. This encodes CASSQGASDQPQHF.

The rearrangement joins TRBV5-1 to TRBJ2-3; 8 nucleotides agree with TRBD2. The CDR3 is 14 amino acids. Germline V gene lookup returns CDR1 SGHRS and CDR2 YFSETQ. Unmatched junction bases numbered 4, after V lost 3 bases and J lost 4 bases. The CDR3 nucleotides are TGCGCCAGCAGCTCGGGGGGGTTCGCAGATACGCAGTATTTT. Protein: CASSSGGFADTQYF. Based on the CDR3 plus reference TRBV5-1 and TRBJ2-3, the full variable domain is KAGVTQTPRYLIKTRGQQVTLSCSPISGHRSVSWYQQTPGQGLQFLFEYFSETQRNKGNFPGRFSGRQFSNSRSEMNVSTLELGDSALYLCASSSGGFADTQYFGPGTRLTVL.

The table lists this clonotype with a few counts. The chain employs TRBV7-9 and TRBJ2-1; no reliable D call. The CDR3 covers 13 residues. V was cut by 8 bases and J by 9 bases, with 17 bases left in between. In germline, CDR1 is SEHNR, CDR2 FQNEAQ (reference sequence). CDR3 in amino acids: CASELGSWGEQFF. CDR3 DNA sequence: TGTGCCAGCGAGCTAGGCTCTTGGGGTGAGCAGTTCTTC.

The rearrangement links TRBV5-6 to TRBJ2-1; D is unclear. Trimming pared 3 bases from V and 9 bases from J, leaving 7 bases between. The CDR3 covers 11 residues. CDR1 is SGHDT, CDR2 YYEEEE, per germline. The CDR3 loop reads CASSSGSEQFF. Written as DNA, the CDR3 is TGTGCCAGCAGCTCCGGTTCTGAGCAGTTCTTC.

The V and J genes are TRBV27 and TRBJ1-5; TRBD1 is a possible D gene (5 bases). The germline V gene encodes CDR1 MNHEY and CDR2 SMNVEV (reference sequence). This CDR3 contains 13 residues. Trimming left V 4 bases short and J 5 bases short, with 9 bases between. In DNA, the CDR3 is TGTGCCAGCAGTTCCCGCAGGGATCAGCCCCAGCATTTT. It codes for CASSSRRDQPQHF.

The rearrangement links TRBV4-3 to TRBJ1-1; 9 bases are a match to TRBD1. This CDR3 has 15 amino acids. From germline, CDR1 is LGHNA and CDR2 YSLEER. V trimming: 1 base; J trimming: 7 bases; junction bases outside the gene matches: 7. The CDR3 is CASSQGLGQGNEAFF. DNA of the CDR3: TGCGCCAGCAGCCAAGGGTTAGGACAGGGGAATGAAGCTTTCTTT.

The rearrangement joins TRBV19 to TRBJ2-2, with D maybe TRBD2 (6 bases). This CDR3 has 20 residues. The germline gives CDR1 LNHDA, CDR2 SQIVND (reference sequence). Trimming took off 2 bases at V and 5 bases at J, with 27 bases between the two ends. The DNA for the CDR3 is TGTGCCAGTAGTATAACCCCGGGGGACGTGTGGGGACTCCAGACCGGGGAGCTGTTTTTT. Amino acid sequence: CASSITPGDVWGLQTGELFF.

In this sample, this clonotype turned up a few times. The J gene is TRBJ2-3, the V gene TRBV7-9; 9 bases agree with TRBD2. In germline, CDR1 is SEHNR, CDR2 FQNEAQ (reference sequence). J was trimmed by 2 bases and V by 5 bases; bases with no gene match: 5. This CDR3 region has 15 residues. In nucleotides, the CDR3 is TGTGCCAGCAGCCCGCGGGGGGGCACCACAGATACGCAGTATTTT. Translating it yields CASSPRGGTTDTQYF.